One and the same sample provided the 22 T cell receptor beta chains below, sequenced in a study of CD8 T cells in Susac syndrome. Random hexamers were used to reverse transcribe an amount of roughly 0.5 to 1 ug RNA. MiXCR, run by TCRdb on the immunoSEQ multiplex PCR reads, gives a single entry per CDR3 protein. The sample records some 150,000 distinct CDR3 sequences, approximately 95% being singletons. Sequencing used CD4+ T cells from PBMCs. These receptors all stem from a human donor with Susac syndrome.

V gene TRBV7-3 combines with J gene TRBJ2-5, with D maybe TRBD1 (6 bases). Trimming stripped 5 bases from V and 4 bases from J, with 11 bases between. The CDR3 is 13 residues long. Per the germline V gene, CDR1 is SGHTA and CDR2 is FQGTGA. CDR3 sequence reads: CASSQGQVETQYF. As DNA, the CDR3 is TGTGCCAGCAGCCAGGGGCAGGTAGAGACCCAGTACTTC.

J is TRBJ2-1 and V is TRBV6-5; D not resolved. This CDR3 is built from 13 residues. Trimming cost V 2 bases and J 4 bases, with 6 bases left between them. Germline CDR1 is MNHEY and CDR2 is SVGAGI. The CDR3 loop reads CASSYRVYNEQFF. DNA for the CDR3: TGTGCCAGCAGTTACAGGGTTTACAATGAGCAGTTCTTC.

V usage is TRBV15 and J usage is TRBJ1-2, with unresolved D. The germline V gene encodes CDR1 LNHNV and CDR2 YYDKDF (reference sequence). V was clipped by 0 bases and J by 4 bases, with 12 bases between them. CDR3 length: 15 residues. This CDR3 is CATSRDRAAPYGYTF. In DNA, the CDR3 is TGTGCCACCAGCAGAGATCGGGCAGCGCCCTATGGCTACACCTTC. Full variable domain (missing parts from reference TRBV15 and TRBJ1-2): DAMVIQNPRYQVTQFGKPVTLSCSQTLNHNVMYWYQQKSSQAPKLLFHYYDKDFNNEADTPDNFQSRRPNTSFCFLDIRSPGLGDTAMYLCATSRDRAAPYGYTFGSGTRLTVV.

This rearrangement joins TRBV5-4 to TRBJ2-7; 7 positions match TRBD2. The germline V gene has CDR1 SGHNT and CDR2 YYREEE (reference sequence). CDR3 size: 14 residues. V was pared by 4 bases and J by 2 bases, with 6 bases of the junction left unmatched. The CDR3 coding sequence is TGTGCCAGCAGCCCGAGGCGGGAGACCTACGAGCAGTACTTC. Amino acids: CASSPRRETYEQYF.

The V call is TRBV27, the J call TRBJ1-1; D uncertain. Trimming cost V 7 bases and J 0 bases, with 9 bases left between them. Germline V gene data show CDR1 as MNHEY and CDR2 as SMNVEV (reference sequence). The CDR3 loop spans 13 amino acids. DNA of the CDR3: TGTGCCAGCACCATACGGATGAACACTGAAGCTTTCTTT. It is translated as CASTIRMNTEAFF.

The rearrangement links TRBV9 to TRBJ1-1; 8 positions agree with TRBD1. J was trimmed by 1 base and V by 0 bases; bases with no gene match: 5. The CDR3 length is 16 residues. Germline CDR1 and CDR2: SGDLS and YYNGEE. The chain's CDR3 is CASSVAPGGANTEAFF. CDR3 sequence (DNA): TGTGCCAGCAGCGTAGCTCCAGGGGGCGCGAACACTGAAGCTTTCTTT.

Here the CDR3 DNA reads TGCAGTGCTGGACAGGGGGCCCGGGAGACCCAGTACTTC. Translation: CSAGQGARETQYF. The chain uses TRBV20-1 and TRBJ2-5; 11 positions agree with TRBD1. The CDR3 contains 13 residues. V lost 5 bases, J lost 5 bases, and 4 bases stayed unmatched. Germline V gene data show CDR1 as DFQATT and CDR2 as SNEGSKA (reference sequence).

The gene calls are TRBV20-1 and TRBJ2-4; D is unclear. Germline lookup yields CDR1 DFQATT and CDR2 SNEGSKA (reference sequence). The CDR3 extends over 13 amino acids. Trimming removed 3 bases at V and 3 bases at J, with 9 bases between. The chain's CDR3 is CSASGGDKNIQYF. The CDR3 DNA sequence: TGCAGTGCTAGTGGTGGGGACAAAAACATTCAGTACTTC.

The chain has TRBV20-1 and TRBJ1-1; D uncertain. Deletions cut 1 base from V and 7 bases from J, with 16 bases between. The CDR3 sequence is 14 residues long. Germline loops: CDR1 DFQATT, CDR2 SNEGSKA (reference sequence). The CDR3 sequence: CSARGKSMWIEAFF. DNA of the CDR3: TGCAGTGCTAGAGGAAAGAGTATGTGGATTGAAGCTTTCTTT.

This chain connects TRBV5-1 to TRBJ1-1; 8 bases agree with TRBD1. The CDR3 sequence is 17 residues long. Germline V CDR1 and CDR2: SGHRS, YFSETQ. V shed 0 bases and J 5 bases; nucleotides not matched to a gene: 12. CDR3: CASSLDVAGGWGTEAFF. The CDR3 DNA is TGCGCCAGCAGCTTGGATGTCGCAGGGGGCTGGGGGACTGAAGCTTTCTTT. The full variable domain, rest sourced from reference TRBV5-1 and TRBJ1-1, is KAGVTQTPRYLIKTRGQQVTLSCSPISGHRSVSWYQQTPGQGLQFLFEYFSETQRNKGNFPGRFSGRQFSNSRSEMNVSTLELGDSALYLCASSLDVAGGWGTEAFFGQGTRLTVV.

The V gene is TRBV10-3, the J gene TRBJ1-5; no clear D gene. Trimming took off 8 bases at V and 2 bases at J, with 16 bases between the two ends. This CDR3 is 15 amino acids long. The germline gives CDR1 ENHRY, CDR2 SYGVKD. CDR3 nucleotides: TGTGCCATCTCTACAGACCAAGGCGGCAATCAGCCCCAGCATTTT. Its translation: CAISTDQGGNQPQHF.

This clonotype was counted once. The rearrangement joins TRBV29-1 to TRBJ1-5, with D perhaps TRBD1 (5 bases). CDR1 is SQVTM, CDR2 ANQGSEA, per germline. There are 13 residues in the CDR3. V lost 6 bases and J 2 bases, leaving 11 bases between the germline ends. The CDR3 DNA reads TGCAGCGTAGGCCGGGACGGCAATCAGCCCCAGCATTTT. This encodes CSVGRDGNQPQHF.

The chain combines TRBV7-9 with TRBJ1-6; D remains unclear. Germline V gene sequence: CDR1 SEHNR, CDR2 FQNEAQ (reference sequence). There are 14 residues in the CDR3. V dropped 1 base and J dropped 5 bases, with 6 bases sitting between them. Written as DNA, the CDR3 is TGTGCCAGCAGCTTAGGGAAGAATAATTCACCCCTCCACTTT. This codes for CASSLGKNNSPLHF.

This rearrangement joins TRBV4-1 to TRBJ1-4; D is ambiguous. Germline values: CDR1 MGHRA, CDR2 YSYEKL. V lost 4 bases, J lost 2 bases, and 17 bases lay in between. This CDR3 has 17 amino acids. The CDR3 bases are TGCGCCAGCAGCCTAATAAGTTTGGGGATGACTAATGAAAAACTGTTTTTT. It specifies CASSLISLGMTNEKLFF.

The V and J genes are TRBV2 and TRBJ1-1, with D maybe TRBD1 (5 bases). V was pared by 5 bases and J by 5 bases, with 21 bases between. Germline values: CDR1 SNHLY, CDR2 FYNNEI. CDR3 length: 16 amino acids. CDR3 region: CASSSPGLQAGTEAFF. CDR3 bases: TGTGCCAGCAGTTCTCCGGGACTCCAGGCGGGAACTGAAGCTTTCTTT.

The CDR3 protein is CSVGGTQISYEQYF. The CDR3 DNA sequence: TGCAGCGTTGGCGGGACACAGATCTCCTACGAGCAGTACTTC. V and J are TRBV29-1 and TRBJ2-7, with D tentatively TRBD1 or TRBD2 (6 bases each). Germline V gene sequence: CDR1 SQVTM, CDR2 ANQGSEA. Trimming removed 4 bases from V and 0 bases from J, with 13 bases in between. This CDR3 has 14 amino acids.

This chain joins TRBV11-2 and TRBJ1-1, with D perhaps matching TRBD1 (5 bases). Trimming left V 5 bases short and J 4 bases short, with 14 bases between. Germline CDR1 reads SGHAT; CDR2 reads FQNNGV. The CDR3 loop spans 14 amino acids. The CDR3 DNA reads as TGTGCCAGCAGCCCTAGGGCAGGGAGCACTGAAGCTTTCTTT. Translating gives CASSPRAGSTEAFF.

This rearrangement joins TRBV20-1 to TRBJ2-7, with TRBD2 matching 7 bases. Trimming took 0 bases from V and 0 from J; bases not matched to a gene: 5. The CDR3 is made up of 15 amino acids. Germline assignment: CDR1 DFQATT and CDR2 SNEGSKA (reference sequence). The CDR3 reads CSARDSASGSYEQYF. The CDR3, as DNA: TGCAGTGCTAGAGATAGCGCTAGCGGCTCCTACGAGCAGTACTTC.

This sequence joins TRBV25-1 and TRBJ2-1; 10 bases fit TRBD2. This CDR3 has 15 residues. With 7 bases clipped from V and 5 bases from J, the junction kept 8 bases outside the gene matches. Germline-derived CDR1 and CDR2 are MGHDK and SYGVNS. This CDR3 is CASMTSGPENNEQFF. The DNA of the CDR3 is TGTGCCAGCATGACTAGCGGGCCGGAAAACAATGAGCAGTTCTTC.

The chain has TRBV29-1 and TRBJ1-1, with TRBD1 as a possible D gene (6 bases). Germline V gives CDR1 SQVTM, CDR2 ANQGSEA. The CDR3 spans 17 residues. Trimming removed 2 bases from V and 4 bases from J, with 23 bases in between. CDR3 region: CSVESRGSRGGGTEAFF. CDR3 nucleotides: TGCAGCGTTGAAAGCAGGGGCAGTAGGGGCGGAGGCACTGAAGCTTTCTTT.

The genes are TRBV9 and TRBJ2-7; 7 bases agree with TRBD1. CDR1 is SGDLS and CDR2 is YYNGEE in the germline V gene. V shed 0 bases and J 3 bases; nucleotides not matched to a gene: 6. The CDR3 is 15 residues long. The CDR3 DNA reads as TGTGCCAGCAGCGTAGCTGGCACAGGGGACTACGAGCAGTACTTC. This translates into CASSVAGTGDYEQYF.

The chain carries TRBV29-1 and TRBJ1-4; D is possibly TRBD1 (5 bases). CDR1 and CDR2 (germline): SQVTM, ANQGSEA. Trimming removed 3 bases at V and 5 bases at J, with 10 bases between. This CDR3 is built from 13 residues. The CDR3 coding sequence is TGCAGCGTTGACGGACGGGGGAATGAAAAACTGTTTTTT. This encodes CSVDGRGNEKLFF.